This TCR beta chain appears in the sequencing data of a study of CD8 T cells in Susac syndrome. The authors reverse transcribed roughly 0.5 to 1 ug RNA with random hexamers. TCRdb analysed the immunoSEQ multiplex PCR reads with MiXCR anew, one entry per CDR3 protein. The repertoire consists of some 190,000 distinct CDR3 sequences, with approximately 95% occurring once and the leading ten covering around 0.096%. Per the germline V gene, CDR1 is SQVTM and CDR2 is ANQGSEA. The CDR3 extends over 13 amino acids. On this clonotype: A read error may account for a junction end that differs from germline.

This sequence originates from a human donor in good health. The sequencing input was CD4+ T cells from PBMCs. V and J are TRBV29-1 and TRBJ2-6; D might be TRBD1 or TRBD2, each matching 5 bases. The CDR3 region has the DNA TGTGGGGGTCTTAGCTCTGGGGCCAACGTCCTGACTTTC. Residues: CGGLSSGANVLTF. The whole variable domain, remainder taken from reference TRBV29-1 and TRBJ2-6, is SAVISQKPSRDICQRGTSLTIQCQVDSQVTMMFWYRQQPGQSLTLIATANQGSEATYESGFVIDKFPISRPNLTFSTLTVSNMSPEDSSIYLCGGLSSGANVLTFGAGSRLTVL.